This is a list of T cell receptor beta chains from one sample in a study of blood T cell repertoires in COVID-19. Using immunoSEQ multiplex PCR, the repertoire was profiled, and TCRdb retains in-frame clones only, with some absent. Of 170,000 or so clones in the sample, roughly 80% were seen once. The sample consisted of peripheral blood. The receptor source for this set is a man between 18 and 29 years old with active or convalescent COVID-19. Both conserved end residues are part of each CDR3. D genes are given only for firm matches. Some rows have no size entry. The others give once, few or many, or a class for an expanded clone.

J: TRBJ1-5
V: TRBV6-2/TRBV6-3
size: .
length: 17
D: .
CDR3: CASSFPNPGASGQPQHF
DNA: TGTGCCAGCAGTTTCCCCAACCCTGGCGCCTCGGGTCAGCCCCAGCATTTT

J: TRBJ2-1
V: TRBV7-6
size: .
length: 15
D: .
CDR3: CASSLALEEFYEQFF
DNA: TGTGCCAGCAGCTTAGCGTTGGAGGAGTTCTATGAGCAGTTCTTC

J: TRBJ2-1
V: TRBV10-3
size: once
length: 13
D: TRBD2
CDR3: CAISGGLIDEQFF
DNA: TGTGCCATCAGTGGGGGACTAATTGATGAGCAGTTCTTC

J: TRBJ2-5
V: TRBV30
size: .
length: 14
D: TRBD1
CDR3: CAWRGQGGGETQYF
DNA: TGTGCCTGGAGGGGACAGGGGGGTGGAGAGACCCAGTACTTC

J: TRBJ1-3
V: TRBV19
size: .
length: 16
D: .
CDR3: CASSISEVSSGNTIYF
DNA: TGTGCCAGTAGTATCTCCGAGGTCTCCTCTGGAAACACCATATATTTT

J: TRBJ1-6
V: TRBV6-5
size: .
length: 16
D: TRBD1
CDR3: CASSYSVAGGNSPLHF
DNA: TGTGCCAGCAGTTACTCGGTGGCAGGGGGTAATTCACCCCTCCACTTT

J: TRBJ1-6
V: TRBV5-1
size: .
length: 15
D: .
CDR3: CASSGDGGGRSPLHF
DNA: TGCGCCAGCAGCGGGGACGGGGGGGGCAGGTCACCCCTCCACTTT

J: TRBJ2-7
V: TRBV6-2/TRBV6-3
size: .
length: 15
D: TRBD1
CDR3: CASSTWTGISYEQYF
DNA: TGTGCCAGCAGTACCTGGACAGGTATTTCCTACGAGCAGTACTTC

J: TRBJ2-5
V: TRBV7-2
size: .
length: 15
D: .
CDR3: CASSVLRGLQETQYF
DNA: TGTGCCAGCAGCGTCCTCAGGGGCCTCCAAGAGACCCAGTACTTC

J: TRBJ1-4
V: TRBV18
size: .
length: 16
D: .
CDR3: CASSPIQGATNEKLFF
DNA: TGTGCCAGCTCACCCATTCAAGGAGCCACTAATGAAAAACTGTTTTTT

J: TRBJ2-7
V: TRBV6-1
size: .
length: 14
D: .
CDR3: CASSESRATYEQYF
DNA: TGTGCCAGCAGTGAGAGCAGGGCAACCTACGAGCAGTACTTC

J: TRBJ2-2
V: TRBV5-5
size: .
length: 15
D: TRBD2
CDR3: CASSFGTSGTGELFF
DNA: TGTGCCAGCAGTTTTGGGACTAGCGGGACCGGGGAGCTGTTTTTT

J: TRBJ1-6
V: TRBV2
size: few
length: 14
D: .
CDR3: CASSETTSGSPLHF
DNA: TGTGCCAGCAGCGAAACTACCTCGGGTTCACCCCTCCACTTT

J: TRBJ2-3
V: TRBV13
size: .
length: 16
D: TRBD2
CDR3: CASSFGGVVNTDTQYF
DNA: TGTGCCAGCAGCTTTGGGGGGGTGGTTAACACAGATACGCAGTATTTT

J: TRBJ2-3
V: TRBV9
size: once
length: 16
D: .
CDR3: CASSPGWAGITDTQYF
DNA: TGTGCCAGCAGCCCTGGTTGGGCGGGAATCACAGATACGCAGTATTTT

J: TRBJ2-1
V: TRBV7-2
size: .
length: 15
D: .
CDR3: CASSSRSPFYDEQFF
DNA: TGTGCCAGCAGCTCGAGATCTCCCTTCTACGATGAGCAGTTCTTC

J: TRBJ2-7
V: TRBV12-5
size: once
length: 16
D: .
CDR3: CASGLGLQGHSYEQYF
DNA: TGTGCTAGTGGTTTGGGCCTACAGGGTCATTCCTACGAGCAGTACTTC

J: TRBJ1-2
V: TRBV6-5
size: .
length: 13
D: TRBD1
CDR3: CASSLQGNYGYTF
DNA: TGTGCCAGCAGCCTACAGGGGAACTATGGCTACACCTTC

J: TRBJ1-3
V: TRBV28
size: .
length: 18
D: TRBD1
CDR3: CASSLVRQGSTLGNTIYF
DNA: TGTGCCAGCAGTTTAGTCAGACAGGGTTCAACTCTGGGAAACACCATATATTTT

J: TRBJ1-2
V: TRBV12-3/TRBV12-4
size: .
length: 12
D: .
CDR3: CASRTGVYGYTF
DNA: TGTGCCAGCAGGACGGGGGTTTATGGCTACACCTTC

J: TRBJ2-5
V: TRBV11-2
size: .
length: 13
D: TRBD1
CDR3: CASSDRQGVTQYF
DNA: TGTGCCAGCAGCGACCGACAGGGGGTGACCCAGTACTTC

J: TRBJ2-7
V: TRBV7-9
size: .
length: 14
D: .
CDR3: CASSPGTQAYEQYF
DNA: TGTGCCAGCAGCCCCGGGACACAGGCCTACGAGCAGTACTTC

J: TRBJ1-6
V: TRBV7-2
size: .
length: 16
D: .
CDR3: CASSLDNSGRYSPLHF
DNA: TGTGCCAGCAGCTTAGATAACAGCGGTCGGTATTCACCCCTCCACTTT

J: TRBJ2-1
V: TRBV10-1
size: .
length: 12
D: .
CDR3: CASSVNRLEQFF
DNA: TGCGCCAGCAGTGTTAACAGACTAGAGCAGTTCTTC

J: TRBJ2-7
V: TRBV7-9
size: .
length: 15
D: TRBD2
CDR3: CASSQGTGGPYEQYF
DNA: TGTGCCAGCAGCCAAGGGACGGGAGGGCCCTACGAGCAGTACTTC

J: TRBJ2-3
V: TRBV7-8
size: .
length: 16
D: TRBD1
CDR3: CASTQKGQGNTDTQYF
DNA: TGTGCCAGCACCCAAAAGGGACAGGGCAACACAGATACGCAGTATTTT

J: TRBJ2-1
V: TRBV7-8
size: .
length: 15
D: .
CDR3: CASSRDSNLYNEQFF
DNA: TGTGCCAGCAGCCGAGACTCCAACTTATACAATGAGCAGTTCTTC

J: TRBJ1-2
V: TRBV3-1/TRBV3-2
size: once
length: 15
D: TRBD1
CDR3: CASSQADRVSYGYTF
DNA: TGTGCCAGCAGCCAAGCGGACAGGGTTTCCTATGGCTACACCTTC

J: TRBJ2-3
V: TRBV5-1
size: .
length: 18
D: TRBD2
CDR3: CASSLFPPRTSNTDTQYF
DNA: TGCGCCAGCAGCTTGTTCCCTCCGAGGACTAGCAACACAGATACGCAGTATTTT

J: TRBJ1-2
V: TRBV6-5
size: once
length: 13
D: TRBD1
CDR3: CASSYRTGDGYTF
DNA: TGTGCCAGCAGTTACCGGACAGGGGATGGCTACACCTTC

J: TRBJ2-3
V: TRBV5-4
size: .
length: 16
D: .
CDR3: CASSLSRASATDTQYF
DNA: TGTGCCAGCAGCTTGAGTAGGGCTAGCGCTACAGATACGCAGTATTTT

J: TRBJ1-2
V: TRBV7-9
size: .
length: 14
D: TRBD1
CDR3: CASSLEYRGYGYTF
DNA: TGTGCCAGCAGCTTAGAGTACAGGGGGTATGGCTACACCTTC